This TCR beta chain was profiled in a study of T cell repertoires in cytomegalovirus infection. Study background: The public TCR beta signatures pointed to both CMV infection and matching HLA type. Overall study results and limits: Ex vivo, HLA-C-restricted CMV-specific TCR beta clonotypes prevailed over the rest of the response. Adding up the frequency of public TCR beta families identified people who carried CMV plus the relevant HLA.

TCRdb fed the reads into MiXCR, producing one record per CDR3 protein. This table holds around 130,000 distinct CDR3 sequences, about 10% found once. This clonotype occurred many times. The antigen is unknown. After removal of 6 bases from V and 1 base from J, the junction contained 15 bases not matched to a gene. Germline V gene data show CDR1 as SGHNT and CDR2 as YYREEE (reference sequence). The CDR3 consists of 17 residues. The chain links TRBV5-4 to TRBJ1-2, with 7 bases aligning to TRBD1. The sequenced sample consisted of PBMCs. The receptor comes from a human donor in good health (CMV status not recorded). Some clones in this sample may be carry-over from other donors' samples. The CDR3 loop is CASNSFPLQGFNYGYTF. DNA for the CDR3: TGTGCCAGCAACTCCTTTCCCTTACAGGGGTTTAACTATGGCTACACCTTC.